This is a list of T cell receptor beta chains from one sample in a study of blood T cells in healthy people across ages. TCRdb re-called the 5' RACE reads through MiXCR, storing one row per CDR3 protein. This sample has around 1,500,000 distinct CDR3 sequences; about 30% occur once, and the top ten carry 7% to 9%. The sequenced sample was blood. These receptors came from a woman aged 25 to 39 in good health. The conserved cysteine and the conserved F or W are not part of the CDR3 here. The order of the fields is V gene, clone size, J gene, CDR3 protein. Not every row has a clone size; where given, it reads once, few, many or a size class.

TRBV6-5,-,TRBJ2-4,ASRPDRGTVNIQY
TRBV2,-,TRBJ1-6,ASSVNLRDSPLH
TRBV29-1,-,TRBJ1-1,SVSRGGYTEAF
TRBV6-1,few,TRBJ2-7,ASSEAAGQGAYEQY
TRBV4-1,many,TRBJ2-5,ASSQLTSGSGETQY
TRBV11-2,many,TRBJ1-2,ASSSPRGANYGYT
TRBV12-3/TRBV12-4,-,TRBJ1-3,ASSLRGGGNTIY
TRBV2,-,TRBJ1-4,VSRGQFNEKLF
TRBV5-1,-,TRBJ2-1,ASSQTQNEQF
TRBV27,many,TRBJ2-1,ASSSGTGTENEQF
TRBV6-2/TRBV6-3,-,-,ASSDPRGSGNDYEQY
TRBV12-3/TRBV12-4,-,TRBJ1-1,ASSPPVPGGTEAF
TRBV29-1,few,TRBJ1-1,SVGGTGVDTEAF
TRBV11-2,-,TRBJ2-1,ASTFRTMHNEQF
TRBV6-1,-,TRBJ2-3,ASSERSGGADTQY
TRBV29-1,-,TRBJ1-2,SVVVLGGYT
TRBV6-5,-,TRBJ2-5,ASSYFFGQETQY
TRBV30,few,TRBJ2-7,AWSVGTYEQY
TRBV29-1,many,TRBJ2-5,SVAGGGQETQY
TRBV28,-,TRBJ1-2,ASSPVGGGYGYT
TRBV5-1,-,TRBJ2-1,ASSFPGQGVSEQF
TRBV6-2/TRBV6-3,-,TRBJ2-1,ASREGGATYNEQF
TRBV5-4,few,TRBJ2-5,ASSPDRYETQY
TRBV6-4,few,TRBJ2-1,ASSDKVLAGYNEQF